Reported below is one T cell receptor (beta chain). Its target is unknown. The CDR3 runs to 16 residues. Looked up from germline, CDR1 is MDHEN and CDR2 is SYDVKM. V gave up 5 bases and J gave up 4 bases, with 17 bases separating them. Each donor was nominally healthy when sampled (though unrecorded immune exposures were likely). The sample is drawn from a study of cytomegalovirus exposure and HLA in healthy donors. In the PCR, 60 Vbeta and 13 Jbeta primers were used. Sequencing used immunoSEQ multiplex PCR; TCRdb keeps in-frame clones, though not all of them. In the table there are some 85,000 clones, nearly 80% of which are singletons. General study findings and limits: Reports state that TCR beta sequences accurately predicted most subjects' HLA-A and HLA-B alleles. In an earlier analysis, most TCR beta V segments were productive about 87% or about 30% of the time.

This TCR was recovered from a woman aged 40 to 50 in good health and CMV-seropositive. Sequenced: PBMCs. J is TRBJ1-4 and V is TRBV28, with a tentative D call TRBD1 (6 bases). This CDR3 is CASSTTVDRNNEKLFF. CDR3 DNA: TGTGCCAGCAGTACTACGGTCGACAGGAATAATGAAAAACTGTTTTTT.